The 3 T cell receptor beta chains presented below share a single source sample, sequenced in a study of vaccination and CD4 T cells after COVID-19. The Oncomine TCR Beta short-read assay generated sequence data from the DNA of cultured CD4+ T cells. TCRdb ran MiXCR on the PCR reads and lists one entry per CDR3 protein. Here the sample spans fewer than 20,000 distinct CDR3 sequences, about 56% being singletons. Treatment: approximately nine-day PBMC culture with coronavirus spike peptide pools or control peptides (ViraFEST assay). These TCRs are of unknown antigen specificity. The source material was CD4+ T cells from blood, cultured in vitro, sampled before SARS-CoV-2 vaccination. The receptors here all came from a human donor who had recovered from COVID-19.

The table lists this clonotype with a few counts. J is TRBJ1-5 and V is TRBV20-1, with a weak D call TRBD1 (5 bases). Germline CDR1 and CDR2: DFQATT and SNEGSKA (reference sequence). The V gene lost 3 bases and the J gene lost 9 bases, with 21 bases spanning the gap. The CDR3 consists of 15 residues. CDR3 sequence reads: CSASAVSVSGGPQHF. The CDR3 DNA sequence: TGCAGTGCTAGTGCGGTCTCCGTCTCTGGGGGGCCCCAGCATTTT.

The chain links TRBV6-1 to TRBJ1-6, with 9 bases identical to TRBD1. This CDR3 contains 15 residues. The germline V gene encodes CDR1 MNHNS and CDR2 SASEGT. Trimming cost V 5 bases and J 10 bases; bases outside gene matches: 9. CDR3 bases: TGTGCCAGCAGTCACCTACAGGGGGCGCGATCACCCCTCCACTTT. Translation gives CASSHLQGARSPLHF.

This clonotype was detected a few times. The gene calls are TRBV7-2 and TRBJ1-2, with D perhaps TRBD1 (5 bases). The CDR3 totals 14 residues. The germline CDR1 and CDR2 sequences are SGHTA and FQGNSA. Trimming stripped 1 base from V and 5 bases from J, with 11 bases between. This CDR3 is CASSLGDSSYGYTF. The CDR3 coding sequence is TGTGCCAGCAGCTTAGGCGACAGCAGTTATGGCTACACCTTC.